These T cell receptor beta chains were read from a single sample in a study of cytomegalovirus exposure and HLA in healthy donors. Measured with immunoSEQ multiplex PCR; TCRdb has only the in-frame clones, and not every one. The top ten hold approximately 4% of the sample, which has 100,000 or so clones, 85% to 90% seen once. Source material: PBMCs. These receptors all stem from a woman aged 18-29 years in good health and CMV-seropositive. Both conserved end residues are part of each CDR3. The D gene is left open where the match is weak. Not every row has a clone size; where given, it reads once, few, many or a size class.

d_gene	v_gene	abundance	j_gene	CDR3aa	CDR3nt
TRBD2	TRBV2	.	TRBJ2-5	CASSGRDRETQYF	TGTGCCAGTAGCGGGAGAGACCGGGAGACCCAGTACTTC
TRBD2	TRBV9	.	TRBJ2-7	CASSPGRGIYEQYF	TGTGCCAGCAGCCCTGGGCGGGGGATCTACGAGCAGTACTTC
TRBD1	TRBV6-6	.	TRBJ1-2	CASSQTGDYGYTF	TGTGCCAGCAGTCAGACAGGGGATTACGGCTACACCTTC
.	TRBV19	.	TRBJ1-1	CATEVRAEAFF	TGTGCCACCGAGGTCCGGGCTGAAGCTTTCTTT
TRBD1	TRBV6-1	.	TRBJ1-2	CASSGTGRGGYTF	TGTGCCAGCAGCGGGACAGGAAGAGGGGGCTACACCTTC
.	TRBV4-2	.	TRBJ2-3	CASGATGPTDTQYF	TGTGCCAGCGGGGCAACAGGGCCCACAGATACGCAGTATTTT
.	TRBV30	.	TRBJ2-3	CAWNGMNGPRGDTQYF	TGTGCCTGGAATGGAATGAATGGGCCCCGGGGTGATACGCAGTATTTT
.	TRBV28	.	TRBJ2-5	CATNTDKKETQYF	TGTGCCACAAACACCGATAAAAAAGAGACCCAGTACTTC
.	TRBV5-1	.	TRBJ2-5	CASSRVEVGETQYF	TGCGCCAGCAGCCGAGTTGAGGTTGGTGAGACCCAGTACTTC
TRBD1	TRBV28	.	TRBJ2-7	CASTIPGQGKLGEQYF	TGTGCCAGCACCATTCCGGGACAGGGCAAATTGGGGGAGCAGTACTTC
TRBD1	TRBV5-4	.	TRBJ2-7	CASSRETGAYEQYF	TGTGCCAGCAGCCGGGAGACAGGGGCCTACGAGCAGTACTTC
TRBD2	TRBV7-9	.	TRBJ2-2	CASSLVGLAGGPNTGELFF	TGTGCCAGCAGCTTAGTAGGCCTAGCGGGAGGGCCGAACACCGGGGAGCTGTTTTTT
TRBD1	TRBV28	.	TRBJ1-4	CASRLGQILEKLFF	TGTGCCAGCAGGTTGGGACAGATCCTTGAAAAACTGTTTTTT
.	TRBV5-1	.	TRBJ2-7	CASSLLAGMSYEQYF	TGCGCCAGCAGCTTGTTGGCAGGGATGTCCTACGAGCAGTACTTC
.	TRBV28	.	TRBJ1-1	CASRAGGRYTEAFF	TGTGCCAGCCGGGCCGGGGGGCGGTATACTGAAGCTTTCTTT
.	TRBV7-3	.	TRBJ1-5	CASSLTDPISRGNSNQPQHF	TGTGCCAGCAGCTTAACTGACCCGATCAGCAGGGGTAATAGCAATCAGCCCCAGCATTTT
.	TRBV6-5	.	TRBJ1-5	CASKVGGEIGQPQHF	TGTGCCAGCAAGGTGGGGGGAGAAATCGGTCAGCCCCAGCATTTT
.	TRBV25-1	.	TRBJ1-5	CASSERGGGPQHF	TGTGCCAGCAGTGAGCGTGGTGGCGGGCCCCAGCATTTT
TRBD1	TRBV6-5	.	TRBJ2-7	CASSYTDRPAPYEQYF	TGTGCCAGCAGTTACACGGACAGGCCGGCCCCCTACGAGCAGTACTTC
.	TRBV4-1	.	TRBJ2-2	CASSQEMVSTGELFF	TGCGCCAGCAGCCAAGAGATGGTTAGCACCGGGGAGCTGTTTTTT
TRBD1	TRBV10-3	once	TRBJ2-5	CATGQGDAEYF	TGTGCCACTGGACAGGGCGATGCCGAGTACTTC
TRBD1	TRBV2	.	TRBJ2-7	CASSPTGQGLLDF	TGTGCCAGCAGCCCGACAGGACAGGGATTATTAGATTTC
.	TRBV2	.	TRBJ2-3	CASSVDTRTDTQYF	TGTGCCAGCAGTGTCGACACCCGCACAGATACGCAGTATTTT
TRBD2	TRBV29-1	.	TRBJ2-3	CSVPGLVSDTQYF	TGCAGCGTTCCCGGACTAGTATCAGATACGCAGTATTTT
TRBD2	TRBV5-1	.	TRBJ2-7	CASSLVSSGVYEQYF	TGCGCCAGCAGCTTGGTTTCCAGCGGGGTCTACGAGCAGTACTTC
TRBD1	TRBV7-8	.	TRBJ2-7	CASSLPRDRSEQYF	TGTGCCAGCAGCTTACCGCGGGACAGGTCCGAGCAGTACTTC
.	TRBV5-4	few	TRBJ1-2	CASSARGAWDYGYTF	TGTGCCAGCAGCGCCCGGGGGGCCTGGGACTATGGCTACACCTTC
.	TRBV4-2	.	TRBJ1-2	CASSQVGGAGKNYGYTF	TGTGCCAGCAGCCAAGTTGGGGGGGCGGGCAAGAACTATGGCTACACCTTC
TRBD2	TRBV9	.	TRBJ2-3	CASSVSGGGITDTQYF	TGTGCCAGCAGCGTAAGCGGGGGCGGAATCACAGATACGCAGTATTTT
TRBD1	TRBV25-1	.	TRBJ2-2	CASSAQGAGTGELFF	TGTGCCAGCAGTGCCCAGGGGGCGGGCACCGGGGAGCTGTTTTTT
TRBD2	TRBV5-6	.	TRBJ2-2	CASSPAGGANTGELFF	TGTGCCAGCAGCCCCGCGGGGGGGGCGAACACCGGGGAGCTGTTTTTT